A selection of T cell receptor beta chains follows, all from one sample in a study of cytomegalovirus exposure and HLA in healthy donors. This table comes from immunoSEQ multiplex PCR, and its TCRdb copy is limited to in-frame clones, with some not included. This table has over 95,000 clones, 74% appearing once. Sequenced input: PBMCs. These receptors originate from a human donor in good health. Each CDR3 is given with its conserved first and last residue. D genes are given only for firm matches. For some rows the clone size is stated as once, few or many, or as a class when expanded; others skip it.

TRBV30	TRBD2	TRBJ2-1	once	CAWSAPRTSRASYNEQFF	TGTGCCTGGAGCGCTCCAAGGACTAGCAGAGCTTCCTACAATGAGCAGTTCTTC
TRBV4-1	-	TRBJ1-2	-	CASSRGGAPQRYTF	TGCGCCAGCAGCCGAGGGGGGGCCCCCCAAAGGTACACCTTC
TRBV5-1	-	TRBJ1-1	-	CASSLVTGPQAFF	TGCGCCAGCAGCTTGGTAACAGGACCTCAAGCTTTCTTT
TRBV15	-	TRBJ1-5	-	CATSRDQQPQHF	TGTGCCACCAGCAGAGACCAACAGCCCCAGCATTTT
TRBV27	TRBD1	TRBJ2-7	-	CASSPRTGLSYEQYF	TGTGCCAGCAGCCCTAGGACAGGCTTATCCTACGAGCAGTACTTC
TRBV7-9	TRBD1	TRBJ2-7	-	CASSLDRGDEQYF	TGTGCCAGCAGCTTGGACAGGGGGGACGAGCAGTACTTC
TRBV7-2	-	TRBJ1-5	-	CASSPSPLSNQPQHF	TGTGCCAGCAGCCCCTCGCCACTCAGCAATCAGCCCCAGCATTTT
TRBV30	-	TRBJ1-1	-	CAWIQGPGLMNTEAFF	TGTGCCTGGATCCAGGGGCCAGGGCTCATGAACACTGAAGCTTTCTTT
TRBV19	-	TRBJ1-1	-	CASSGWGRGGGVNTEAFF	TGTGCCAGTAGTGGGTGGGGGAGGGGGGGCGGCGTGAACACTGAAGCTTTCTTT
TRBV7-9	-	TRBJ2-5	once	CASSPFEETQYF	TGTGCCAGCAGCCCTTTCGAAGAGACCCAGTACTTC
TRBV29-1	TRBD1	TRBJ1-1	-	CSVGGTGGTLFEAFF	TGCAGCGTTGGGGGGACAGGGGGAACTCTATTCGAAGCTTTCTTT
TRBV19	-	TRBJ2-3	-	CASSDTGTSTDTQYF	TGTGCCAGTAGCGATACAGGAACTAGCACAGATACGCAGTATTTT
TRBV7-9	TRBD1	TRBJ2-1	-	CASSPGQGAADEQFF	TGTGCCAGCAGCCCGGGACAGGGGGCGGCCGATGAGCAGTTCTTC
TRBV13	TRBD1	TRBJ1-2	-	CASSLTRGHGYTF	TGTGCCAGCAGCCTCACCAGGGGGCATGGCTACACCTTC
TRBV5-6	-	TRBJ2-2	once	CASSLAPPGKLFF	TGTGCCAGCAGCTTGGCCCCTCCGGGAAAGCTGTTTTTT
TRBV28	TRBD1	TRBJ1-2	-	CASSLSRSGTGGYGYTF	TGTGCCAGCAGTTTAAGCCGTTCCGGGACAGGTGGCTATGGCTACACCTTC
TRBV28	-	TRBJ1-3	-	CASSSYLTGPWGNTIYF	TGTGCCAGCAGTTCCTATCTCACAGGGCCGTGGGGAAACACCATATATTTT
TRBV28	TRBD2	TRBJ2-7	-	CASRRTSGFSYEQYF	TGTGCCAGCAGGCGGACTAGCGGGTTCTCCTACGAGCAGTACTTC
TRBV19	TRBD2	TRBJ2-3	-	CASSTGLAGTLDTQYF	TGTGCCAGTAGTACCGGACTAGCGGGGACCCTGGATACGCAGTATTTT
TRBV27	-	TRBJ1-1	-	CASGTGEAFF	TGTGCCAGCGGTACAGGTGAAGCTTTCTTT
TRBV28	-	TRBJ1-5	-	CVVRGSTKNQPQHF	TGTGTAGTCCGGGGGTCAACCAAGAATCAGCCCCAGCATTTT
TRBV12-5	TRBD1	TRBJ2-7	-	CASGLEGQGHEQYF	TGTGCTAGTGGTTTGGAAGGACAGGGGCACGAGCAGTACTTC
TRBV30	TRBD1	TRBJ1-2	-	CAWSDRGRGYTF	TGTGCCTGGAGTGACAGGGGGCGCGGCTACACCTTC
TRBV6-1	-	TRBJ1-4	-	CASTSRGSPNEKLFF	TGTGCCAGCACCTCAAGGGGTTCGCCGAACGAAAAACTGTTTTTT
TRBV6-5	-	TRBJ2-3	-	CASSSGTSTDTQYF	TGTGCCAGCAGTTCCGGGACAAGCACAGATACGCAGTATTTT
TRBV5-4	-	TRBJ1-4	-	CASSYPANEKLFF	TGTGCCAGCAGTTATCCCGCTAATGAAAAACTGTTTTTT
TRBV7-3	-	TRBJ2-5	-	CASSLGSGETQYF	TGTGCCAGCAGCTTGGGGTCGGGGGAGACCCAGTACTTC
TRBV7-9	-	TRBJ1-5	-	CASSQQGPNQPQHF	TGTGCCAGCAGCCAACAGGGTCCAAATCAGCCCCAGCATTTT
TRBV5-4	TRBD1	TRBJ1-2	once	CASSWTGTANYGYTF	TGTGCCAGCAGCTGGACAGGGACAGCTAACTATGGCTACACCTTC
TRBV7-6	-	TRBJ2-5	-	CASSYRSGSETQYF	TGTGCCAGCAGCTACCGGAGCGGTTCTGAGACCCAGTACTTC
TRBV5-5	TRBD2	TRBJ2-3	few	CASSRLTSGSTDTQYF	TGTGCCAGCAGCCGTCTGACTAGCGGGAGCACAGATACGCAGTATTTT
TRBV30	-	TRBJ1-4	-	CAWGGVADEKLFF	TGTGCCTGGGGGGGGGTGGCCGATGAAAAACTGTTTTTT
TRBV7-8	-	TRBJ2-2	-	CASSFRRGTNTGELFF	TGTGCCAGCAGCTTTCGGCGGGGTACGAACACCGGGGAGCTGTTTTTT
TRBV5-1	-	TRBJ2-7	-	CASSLHNEQYF	TGCGCCAGCAGCTTGCACAACGAGCAGTACTTC
TRBV10-3	TRBD1	TRBJ1-2	-	CAISELQGARYGYTF	TGTGCCATCAGTGAACTGCAGGGGGCAAGGTATGGCTACACCTTC
TRBV6-6	-	TRBJ1-5	-	CASSLGGLQPQHF	TGTGCCAGCAGTTTGGGGGGGCTTCAGCCCCAGCATTTT
TRBV5-1	-	TRBJ1-1	medium-sized	CASSLGQGSNTEAFF	TGCGCCAGCAGCTTGGGCCAGGGTTCGAACACTGAAGCTTTCTTT
TRBV4-2	TRBD2	TRBJ2-5	-	CASSQESGALLPGTQYF	TGTGCCAGCAGCCAAGAGAGCGGGGCGCTACTCCCGGGGACCCAGTACTTC
TRBV5-1	TRBD1	TRBJ2-5	-	CASSFGAGGQETQYF	TGCGCCAGCAGCTTCGGGGCAGGGGGCCAAGAGACCCAGTACTTC
TRBV2	-	TRBJ1-3	few	CANKREPSGNTIYF	TGTGCCAATAAGAGGGAGCCCTCTGGAAACACCATATATTTT
TRBV5-4	-	TRBJ1-3	-	CASRDRLVGGTIYF	TGTGCCAGCAGGGACCGTCTCGTCGGGGGCACCATATATTTT
TRBV29-1	TRBD1	TRBJ2-7	-	CSVAGTGGDEQYF	TGCAGCGTAGCCGGGACAGGGGGTGACGAGCAGTACTTC
TRBV6-1	-	TRBJ2-5	-	CASVKGFSLETQYF	TGTGCCAGCGTTAAGGGGTTTAGCTTAGAGACCCAGTACTTC
TRBV5-4	-	TRBJ2-3	-	CASNEGGGPDTQYF	TGTGCCAGCAACGAGGGAGGGGGGCCAGATACGCAGTATTTT
TRBV10-2	-	TRBJ1-5	-	CASSESWGFRYSNQPQHF	TGCGCCAGCAGTGAGTCGTGGGGCTTCCGGTATAGCAATCAGCCCCAGCATTTT
TRBV19	TRBD1	TRBJ2-1	once	CASSSAGDRGRDEQFF	TGTGCCAGTAGTAGCGCGGGGGACAGGGGGCGGGATGAGCAGTTCTTC
TRBV29-1	-	TRBJ1-3	-	CSVTSSGNTIYF	TGCAGCGTTACGAGCTCTGGAAACACCATATATTTT
TRBV7-6	TRBD1	TRBJ2-2	-	CASSLIGTEITGELFF	TGTGCCAGCAGCTTAATAGGGACAGAAATTACCGGGGAGCTGTTTTTT
TRBV19	TRBD1	TRBJ1-1	few	CASSVSDRQNTEAFF	TGTGCCAGTAGTGTTTCGGACAGGCAAAACACTGAAGCTTTCTTT
TRBV4-1	-	TRBJ2-3	-	CASSQAGSTDTQYF	TGCGCCAGCAGCCAGGCAGGGAGCACAGATACGCAGTATTTT
TRBV29-1	TRBD2	TRBJ2-5	-	CSALGRGSKETQYF	TGCAGCGCCCTGGGGAGGGGCAGCAAAGAGACCCAGTACTTC
TRBV4-1	TRBD1	TRBJ1-1	-	CASSRDRANTEAFF	TGCGCCAGCAGCCGAGACAGGGCGAACACTGAAGCTTTCTTT
TRBV19	-	TRBJ1-1	-	CASSIFLGEGEAFF	TGTGCCAGTAGTATTTTTTTGGGTGAGGGTGAAGCTTTCTTT
TRBV2	-	TRBJ2-3	once	CASCMGDTQYF	TGTGCCAGCTGCATGGGCGATACGCAGTATTTT
TRBV28	TRBD1	TRBJ1-4	-	CASSRGGDRGEKLFF	TGTGCCAGCAGCAGGGGGGGGGACAGGGGTGAAAAACTGTTTTTT
TRBV4-2	TRBD2	TRBJ2-3	few	CASSGGLAGWEGTDTQYF	TGTGCCAGCAGCGGTGGACTAGCGGGATGGGAGGGCACAGATACGCAGTATTTT